The sequence of this T cell receptor beta chain was determined in a study of T-cell reconstitution after alpha-beta-depleted transplantation in children. Whole-study results and caveats: Once a year had passed after transplant, T-cell counts and diversity came mostly from newly produced T cells. About two months after transplant, alpha-beta T cells reportedly came from several hundred expanded graft clones. Surviving recipient T cells and intrathymic progenitors accounted for some patients' high TCRbeta diversity at day 60.

Turning to this clonotype: Its specificity is unknown.

CDR1 is MNHEY, CDR2 SMNVEV, per germline (reference sequence). CDR3 length: 14 residues. V dropped 4 bases and J dropped 1 base, with 8 bases sitting between them. Unique molecular identifiers were used to barcode this TCRbeta library. From the PCR reads, TCRdb called clonotypes with MiXCR, one entry per CDR3 protein. The table records under 450,000 distinct CDR3 sequences, roughly 16% of them present only once. The chain recombines TRBV27 with TRBJ1-5; maybe TRBD1 (6 bases). This clonotype originated in a boy in the first two years of life who had a stem cell transplant for Wiskott-Aldrich syndrome, so the T cells may come from the graft donor. This sample comprised PBMCs, mostly from graft donor cells, obtained 360 days after TCRalphabeta/CD19-depleted stem cell transplant. Here the CDR3 reads CASSWGGSNQPQHF. DNA for the CDR3: TGTGCCAGCAGTTGGGGGGGCAGCAATCAGCCCCAGCATTTT.